These 12 T cell receptor beta chains were all obtained from the same sample, sequenced in a study of CD8 T cells in Susac syndrome. Random hexamers primed reverse transcription of about 0.45 to 1 ug RNA. TCRdb called the immunoSEQ multiplex PCR reads again in MiXCR, with one record for every CDR3 protein. The sample has about 400,000 distinct CDR3 sequences, around 85% seen once. Sequencing used CD8+ T cells from PBMCs. The receptors stem from a human donor with multiple sclerosis.

This clonotype was observed once. V is TRBV7-6 and J is TRBJ2-7, with D tentatively TRBD2 (7 bases). The CDR3 covers 15 residues. The V end lost 5 bases, the J end lost 4 bases, and 18 bases lay between the germline ends. Germline V gives CDR1 SGHVS, CDR2 FNYEAQ. The CDR3 protein is CASSPEGGGRYEQYF. In nucleotides, the CDR3 is TGTGCCAGCAGCCCCGAGGGGGGGGGCCGGTACGAGCAGTACTTC.

The rearrangement links TRBV27 to TRBJ2-7, with 9 bases lining up with TRBD2. The CDR3 is 15 residues long. The V gene end was trimmed by 5 bases and the J gene end by 5 bases; junction bases not matched to a gene: 10. CDR1 and CDR2 from the germline V gene are MNHEY and SMNVEV (reference sequence). CDR3 nucleotide sequence: TGTGCCAGCAGTCTTTTAGGCGGGAGGGCCAACGAGCAGTACTTC. Its translation: CASSLLGGRANEQYF.

This sequence joins TRBV6-5 and TRBJ2-7; D possibly uses TRBD1 or TRBD2 (5 bases each). The V and J ends lost 4 bases and 1 base respectively, with 14 bases between them. CDR1 MNHEY and CDR2 SVGAGI come from the germline V gene. The CDR3 extends over 15 amino acids. Here the CDR3 DNA reads TGTGCCAGCAGTTCACCGGGACGACTTTCCTACGAGCAGTACTTC. Residues: CASSSPGRLSYEQYF.

A remark on this clonotype: The junction shows a germline mismatch at one end, possibly a read error. The rearrangement joins TRBV7-4 to TRBJ2-5; TRBD2 agrees at 12 bases. Germline V gene lookup returns CDR1 SGHVT and CDR2 SQSDAQ. The CDR3 is 17 residues long. CDR3 bases: TGTGCCAGCACCACATGGACTAGCGGGGACCCCCCAGAGGCCCAGTACTTC. Amino acids: CASTTWTSGDPPEAQYF.

This clonotype was detected a few times. The chain is built from TRBV6-1 and TRBJ2-7; the D call may be TRBD1 or TRBD2 (5 bases each). V gave up 3 bases and J gave up 3 bases, with 9 bases separating them. The CDR3 spans 13 residues. Germline CDR1 and CDR2: MNHNS and SASEGT. CDR3 amino acids: CASSEGRVYEQYF. The CDR3 region has the DNA TGTGCCAGCAGTGAGGGACGGGTCTACGAGCAGTACTTC.

The chain links TRBV30 to TRBJ2-7; maybe TRBD2 (6 bases). The V end lost 2 bases, the J end lost 4 bases, and 9 bases lay between the germline ends. The CDR3 contains 12 residues. Germline V CDR1 and CDR2: GTSNPN, SVGIG (reference sequence). CDR3 nucleotide sequence: TGTGCCTGGAGTCCCGGGAGTTACGAGCAGTACTTC. Translation: CAWSPGSYEQYF.

J is TRBJ2-1 and V is TRBV7-9, with 7 bases aligning to TRBD2. Trimming cost V 1 base and J 4 bases; bases outside gene matches: 7. The CDR3 extends over 16 amino acids. Germline V gene lookup returns CDR1 SEHNR and CDR2 FQNEAQ (reference sequence). This CDR3 is CASSLGLGLTYNEQFF. Here the CDR3 DNA reads TGTGCCAGCAGCTTAGGTTTGGGACTAACTTACAATGAGCAGTTCTTC.

The rearrangement links TRBV27 to TRBJ2-7, with 10 bases fitting TRBD2. Germline trimming cut 4 bases from V and 3 bases from J; bases unmatched to any gene: 3. Per germline, CDR1 MNHEY and CDR2 SMNVEV (reference sequence). This CDR3 has 14 residues. CDR3 in DNA: TGTGCCAGCAGTTCACTAGCGGGATACTACGAGCAGTACTTC. Its translation is CASSSLAGYYEQYF.

The CDR3 loop is CASTGGDYNEQFF. Written as DNA, the CDR3 is TGTGCCAGCACTGGGGGGGACTACAATGAGCAGTTCTTC. The rearrangement links TRBV11-2 to TRBJ2-1, with 7 bases aligning to TRBD2. The CDR3 consists of 13 residues. CDR1 is SGHAT, CDR2 FQNNGV, per germline. The V gene end was trimmed by 7 bases and the J gene end by 3 bases; junction bases not matched to a gene: 3.

Only one count was recorded for this clonotype. The V gene is TRBV7-6, the J gene TRBJ2-7; the D is unclear. The CDR3 is made up of 13 amino acids. V lost 1 base and J 5 bases, leaving 9 bases between the germline ends. From germline, CDR1 is SGHVS and CDR2 FNYEAQ. In DNA, the CDR3 is TGTGCCAGCAGCTTAGATTTTGCGGACGAGCAGTACTTC. Encoded protein: CASSLDFADEQYF.

The gene calls are TRBV19 and TRBJ2-7; no definite D call. Trimming took 5 bases from V and 6 from J, leaving 14 bases between them. CDR3 length: 13 residues. From germline, CDR1 is LNHDA and CDR2 SQIVND (reference sequence). The CDR3 DNA sequence: TGTGCCAGTAGTTATCCGAGTCCTGGCGAGCAGTACTTC. Amino acids: CASSYPSPGEQYF.

The rearrangement links TRBV7-9 to TRBJ2-1; 7 positions agree with TRBD2. This CDR3 spans 15 amino acids. Germline V gene sequence: CDR1 SEHNR, CDR2 FQNEAQ (reference sequence). V was clipped by 2 bases and J by 5 bases; unmatched bases: 6. The CDR3 nucleotides read TGTGCCAGCAGCTTATGGAGCGGGGAAAACAATGAGCAGTTCTTC. Residues: CASSLWSGENNEQFF. Full variable domain (outside the CDR3, taken from reference TRBV7-9 and TRBJ2-1): DTGVSQNPRHKITKRGQNVTFRCDPISEHNRLYWYRQTLGQGPEFLTYFQNEAQLEKSRLLSDRFSAERPKGSFSTLEIQRTEQGDSAMYLCASSLWSGENNEQFFGPGTRLTVL.